Sequencing of this T cell receptor beta chain was carried out in a study of cytomegalovirus exposure and HLA in healthy donors. The CDR3 is 13 residues long. Trimming cost V 9 bases and J 3 bases; bases outside gene matches: 7. Looked up from germline, CDR1 is LNHDA and CDR2 is SQIVND (reference sequence). The PCR used 60 Vbeta and 13 Jbeta primers. This table comes from immunoSEQ multiplex PCR, and its TCRdb copy is limited to in-frame clones, with some not included. The data hold about 130,000 clones, with less than 85% observed a single time. The rearrangement joins TRBV19 to TRBJ2-7; 8 positions match TRBD1. This receptor was obtained from a man between 18 and 35 years old in good health and CMV-seropositive. Sequencing was carried out using PBMCs. In nucleotides, the CDR3 is TGTGCCAGCGCCAGAACAGGGGGCTACGAGCAGTACTTC. Amino acid sequence: CASARTGGYEQYF.